Following are 24 T cell receptor beta chains from one sample sequenced in a study of identical twins. TCRdb reprocessed the 5' RACE reads via MiXCR and lists one record per CDR3 protein. The sample lists about 500,000 distinct CDR3 sequences, roughly 13% occurring once. These same records also appear under a second study, on yellow fever vaccine responses in identical twins.

Sequenced material: CD4+ T cells sorted from blood. These receptors were collected from a woman younger than 35 in good health.

This clonotype showed up just a few times. This rearrangement joins TRBV3-1 to TRBJ1-6; maybe TRBD1 (6 bases). The V end was cut by 6 bases, the J end by 9 bases, with 15 bases between. Germline CDR1 is LGHDT and CDR2 is YNNKEL (reference sequence). The CDR3 loop spans 14 amino acids. The CDR3 here is CASRGTDSSSPLHF. The CDR3 DNA reads as TGTGCCAGCAGAGGGACGGACAGCTCTTCACCCCTCCACTTT.

This sequence joins TRBV2 and TRBJ2-3; 12 nucleotides line up with TRBD1. V was clipped by 8 bases and J by 4 bases; unmatched bases: 7. The CDR3 sequence is 15 residues long. Germline lookup yields CDR1 SNHLY and CDR2 FYNNEI. The CDR3 loop reads CASGGTGGGSDTQYF. The CDR3 DNA reads as TGTGCCAGCGGAGGGACAGGGGGCGGTTCAGATACGCAGTATTTT.

There are a few counts of this clonotype. The gene calls are TRBV20-1 and TRBJ2-5; TRBD1 matches 10 bases. This CDR3 comprises 15 residues. Germline V lookup: CDR1 DFQATT, CDR2 SNEGSKA (reference sequence). J gave up 4 bases and V 1 base, and 6 bases lay outside the gene matches. The CDR3 DNA reads as TGCAGTGCTAGAGGCTCCTGGACAGGGGGAGAGACCCAGTACTTC. Encoded protein: CSARGSWTGGETQYF.

This clonotype has only a few counts. CDR3 DNA: TGTGCCAGCAGTTACGGGACAGGGGTGGACATTCAGTACTTC. Its translation: CASSYGTGVDIQYF. The chain carries TRBV6-5 and TRBJ2-4; 10 bases are shared with TRBD1. Looked up from germline, CDR1 is MNHEY and CDR2 is SVGAGI. V was pared by 2 bases and J by 8 bases, with 3 bases of the junction left unmatched. The CDR3 is 14 amino acids.

This clonotype was counted between two and nine times. The CDR3 region is CASSYRFEQYF. Here the CDR3 DNA reads TGTGCCAGCAGTTATCGGTTCGAGCAGTACTTC. The V and J genes are TRBV6-5 and TRBJ2-7; D is undetermined. V was pared by 3 bases and J by 6 bases, with 6 bases between. This CDR3 is built from 11 residues. Germline CDR1 is MNHEY and CDR2 is SVGAGI.

This clonotype was picked up a small number of times. The chain couples TRBV7-9 to TRBJ1-1; D not certain. Germline V gives CDR1 SEHNR, CDR2 FQNEAQ (reference sequence). V was shortened by 1 base and J by 3 bases, with 9 bases between the two germline ends. The CDR3 extends over 14 amino acids. Here the CDR3 reads CASSLVGVYTEAFF. The CDR3, as DNA: TGTGCCAGCAGCTTAGTCGGGGTTTACACTGAAGCTTTCTTT.

This clonotype was detected a few times. The gene calls are TRBV11-2 and TRBJ1-4; weak D call: TRBD1 (6 bases). Trimming left V 4 bases short and J 11 bases short, with 11 bases between. CDR1 is SGHAT, CDR2 FQNNGV, per germline. The CDR3 is made up of 12 amino acids. CDR3 protein: CASSYAGDKLFF. The CDR3 DNA sequence: TGTGCCAGCAGCTATGCAGGGGATAAACTGTTTTTT.

A few counts support this clonotype. The gene calls are TRBV6-5 and TRBJ2-3, with a possible D match to TRBD2 (6 bases). The CDR3 covers 15 residues. V was trimmed by 2 bases and J by 2 bases, leaving 11 bases between them. Germline V gene sequence: CDR1 MNHEY, CDR2 SVGAGI. The CDR3 reads CASSYRAGSTDTQYF. CDR3 bases: TGTGCCAGCAGTTACCGTGCGGGATCCACAGATACGCAGTATTTT.

This clonotype was seen a few times. The chain links TRBV19 to TRBJ2-5; D is perhaps TRBD2 (6 bases). V lost 10 bases and J lost 5, with 20 bases in between. The CDR3 is 14 residues long. Germline CDR1 and CDR2: LNHDA and SQIVND (reference sequence). CDR3 in amino acids: CATGRRGREETQYF. As DNA, the CDR3 is TGTGCCACGGGACGGCGGGGTAGAGAGGAGACCCAGTACTTC.

V gene TRBV4-3 combines with J gene TRBJ2-1; D is unresolved. This CDR3 has 14 amino acids. Germline loops: CDR1 LGHNA, CDR2 YSLEER. With 0 bases removed from V and 1 base from J, the gap between germline ends came to 4 bases. CDR3 sequence: CASSQEISYNEQFF. CDR3 nucleotides: TGCGCCAGCAGCCAAGAAATATCCTACAATGAGCAGTTCTTC.

The table lists this clonotype with a few counts. V gene TRBV12-3 or TRBV12-4 combines with J gene TRBJ2-5, with D hard to call. V lost 7 bases and J 4 bases, leaving 13 bases between the germline ends. The CDR3 is made up of 13 amino acids. In DNA form, the CDR3 reads TGTGCCAGCACCAAGGTCATGGCAGAGACCCAGTACTTC. Encoded protein: CASTKVMAETQYF.

The chain employs TRBV29-1 and TRBJ2-5; 9 nucleotides line up with TRBD1. In germline, CDR1 is SQVTM, CDR2 ANQGSEA. CDR3 length: 13 amino acids. V was clipped by 7 bases and J by 2 bases; unmatched bases: 5. The DNA for the CDR3 is TGCAGCGCTGGACAGGGGTCGCAAGAGACCCAGTACTTC. Its protein product is CSAGQGSQETQYF.

The table lists this clonotype with a few counts. The chain employs TRBV14 and TRBJ2-7, with TRBD2 identical over 10 bases. There are 18 residues in the CDR3. Trimming took 2 bases from V and 4 from J; bases not matched to a gene: 14. Germline V gene sequence: CDR1 SGHDN, CDR2 FVKESK. The CDR3 loop reads CASSQSKVLLAGKYEQYF. DNA for the CDR3: TGTGCCAGCAGCCAATCGAAGGTGCTACTAGCGGGAAAGTACGAGCAGTACTTC.

This clonotype was seen at least ten times. The chain employs TRBV5-1 and TRBJ1-1, with a possible D match to TRBD1 (5 bases). The CDR3 has 14 amino acids. V gave up 5 bases and J gave up 4 bases, with 15 bases separating them. In germline, CDR1 is SGHRS, CDR2 YFSETQ. The CDR3 nucleotides read TGCGCCAGCAGGATGCAGGGTTTCGCCACTGAAGCTTTCTTT. This encodes CASRMQGFATEAFF.

V usage is TRBV28 and J usage is TRBJ2-7; no definite D call. This CDR3 contains 13 residues. CDR1 and CDR2 (germline): MDHEN, SYDVKM. The V end was cut by 8 bases, the J end by 6 bases, with 17 bases between. CDR3 sequence: CASGFWVGSEQYF. The CDR3 nucleotides read TGTGCCAGCGGGTTTTGGGTGGGATCCGAGCAGTACTTC.

In this sample, this clonotype turned up many times. The rearrangement uses TRBV12-3 or TRBV12-4 and TRBJ1-5; D is ambiguous. The germline V and J ends were trimmed by 6 bases and 4 bases, with 13 bases remaining between them. The CDR3 extends over 14 amino acids. CDR3 coding DNA: TGTGCCAGCAGCCAGGCGCAGGAGAATCAGCCCCAGCATTTT. Protein product: CASSQAQENQPQHF.

The chain carries TRBV6-2 or TRBV6-3 and TRBJ2-4; maybe TRBD1 (5 bases). V lost 0 bases to trimming and J lost 5 bases, with 5 bases between them. Looked up from germline, CDR1 is MNHEY and CDR2 is SVGEGT. The CDR3 runs to 13 residues. The CDR3 spells CASSYSGQNIQYF. The CDR3 DNA reads as TGTGCCAGCAGTTACTCGGGGCAAAACATTCAGTACTTC.

The V gene is TRBV25-1, the J gene TRBJ2-7, with D unresolved. This CDR3 contains 13 residues. Germline values: CDR1 MGHDK, CDR2 SYGVNS. V gave up 1 base and J gave up 2 bases, with 6 bases separating them. The CDR3 nucleotides are TGTGCCAGCAGTGAATCCTGGACCTACGAGCAGTACTTC. Encoded protein: CASSESWTYEQYF.

The J gene is TRBJ2-1, the V gene TRBV6-2 or TRBV6-3; 7 positions agree with TRBD2. With V trimmed by 6 bases and J by 2 bases, 13 bases remained unmatched. This CDR3 has 17 residues. From germline, CDR1 is MNHEY and CDR2 SVGEGT. The CDR3 here is CASSPLKTAGTYNEQFF. CDR3 in DNA: TGTGCCAGCAGCCCACTGAAGACAGCGGGAACCTACAATGAGCAGTTCTTC.

This clonotype has a handful of counts. This rearrangement joins TRBV7-2 to TRBJ2-5; D ambiguous. Germline CDR1 SGHTA, CDR2 FQGNSA. The CDR3 consists of 12 residues. V was cut by 5 bases and J by 4 bases, with 8 bases left in between. This CDR3 is CASSPDAETQYF. CDR3 DNA: TGTGCCAGCAGCCCAGACGCAGAGACCCAGTACTTC.

This clonotype has more than one count but fewer than ten. The chain carries TRBV3-1 and TRBJ2-3; 8 nucleotides agree with TRBD2. Germline assignment: CDR1 LGHDT and CDR2 YNNKEL (reference sequence). The CDR3 is 15 amino acids. V dropped 4 bases and J dropped 2; count of bases not matched to a gene: 5. The CDR3 loop is CASSPVSGTTDTQYF. In nucleotides, the CDR3 is TGTGCCAGCAGCCCTGTTAGCGGGACCACAGATACGCAGTATTTT.

This clonotype was observed a few times. The rearrangement joins TRBV7-2 to TRBJ1-1; TRBD1 matches 7 bases. Germline values: CDR1 SGHTA, CDR2 FQGNSA. This CDR3 has 15 residues. V shed 1 base and J 4 bases; nucleotides not matched to a gene: 6. CDR3 nucleotides: TGTGCCAGCAGCTTAGGACAGGGCATGGGCACTGAAGCTTTCTTT. The encoded protein is CASSLGQGMGTEAFF.

This clonotype has at least ten counts. The J gene is TRBJ2-3, the V gene TRBV11-2; 9 nucleotides match TRBD1. V trimming: 0 bases; J trimming: 2 bases; junction bases outside the gene matches: 6. The CDR3 is 17 amino acids. Germline V lookup: CDR1 SGHAT, CDR2 FQNNGV. CDR3 DNA sequence: TGTGCCAGCAGCTTAGACGACAGGGGGTCCAACACAGATACGCAGTATTTT. Its protein product is CASSLDDRGSNTDTQYF.

This clonotype was seen a few times. The chain recombines TRBV6-1 with TRBJ2-2; 13 nucleotides line up with TRBD2. This CDR3 is 16 amino acids long. The germline V gene has CDR1 MNHNS and CDR2 SASEGT. Trimming at V came to 6 bases and at J to 3 bases, leaving 4 bases not matched to a gene. CDR3 DNA sequence: TGTGCCAGCAGCCGGACTAGCGGGAGTGACACCGGGGAGCTGTTTTTT. It is translated as CASSRTSGSDTGELFF.